The following is a TCR beta chain sequence with its context. The PCR made use of 60 Vbeta and 13 Jbeta primers. TCRdb keeps only in-frame clones here, not all; method: immunoSEQ multiplex PCR. In the table there are around 150,000 clones, 70% to 80% of which are singletons. This sample was taken from a study of cytomegalovirus exposure and HLA in healthy donors. From germline, CDR1 is MNHNY and CDR2 SVGAGI (reference sequence). The CDR3 is 14 amino acids. The V end was cut by 2 bases, the J end by 3 bases, with 10 bases between. The V call is TRBV6-6, the J call TRBJ1-1, with D possibly TRBD1 on 6 matching bases. The material sequenced was PBMCs. This receptor was taken from a woman aged 50 to 60 in good health and CMV-seronegative. The CDR3 region is CASSYIRGDTEAFF. The CDR3 DNA follows: TGTGCCAGCAGTTACATCAGGGGAGACACTGAAGCTTTCTTT.